This is a list of T cell receptor beta chains from one sample in a study of T cells expressing NK-cell markers. TCRdb reanalyzed the 5' RACE reads and collapses them to one entry per CDR3 protein, without DNA. The table lists hundreds of thousands of distinct CDR3 sequences. The sample consisted of blood T cells: a sorted CD56 or NKG2C T cell subset, CD4+ or CD8+ T cells, or bulk PBMC T cells (not recorded which). These receptors originate from a man aged 18 to 29 in good health. CDR3s include the opening cysteine and the closing phenylalanine or tryptophan. Each record gives: J gene, V gene, CDR3 protein.

TRBJ2-3 TRBV27 CASSSSYWDSSTDTQYF
TRBJ2-1 TRBV5-6 CASSLWDSTSYNEQFF
TRBJ1-2 TRBV4-3 CASSQDLAVVYYGYTF
TRBJ2-1 TRBV29-1 CSVEGNWLDEQFF
TRBJ2-5 TRBV20-1 CSARATIAGQETQYF
TRBJ2-1 TRBV6-2/TRBV6-3 CASRTLWDRGVNEQFF
TRBJ2-2 TRBV2 CASSISRDRNTGELFF
TRBJ2-2 TRBV12-3/TRBV12-4 CASSDRGFGELFF
TRBJ1-1 TRBV29-1 CSVDNRGKVNTEAFF
TRBJ2-3 TRBV20-1 CSASQLGTGGPDTQYF
TRBJ1-1 TRBV5-1 CASSLEVGNSEAFF
TRBJ2-1 TRBV4-3 CASSQDSLTSGTIEQFF
TRBJ2-3 TRBV7-2 CASSFRDHTDTQYF
TRBJ2-2 TRBV27 CASSFWREDGGELFF
TRBJ2-5 TRBV24-1 CATSGAAQETQYF
TRBJ2-5 TRBV6-6 CASQFRETQYF
TRBJ1-1 TRBV30 CAWSETMGTEAFF
TRBJ2-1 TRBV4-2 CASSQDNFGVTYNEQFF
TRBJ1-1 TRBV10-3 CAISDPYRQRLNTEAFF
TRBJ2-2 TRBV20-1 CSAEREVHGELFF
TRBJ1-5 TRBV19 CASKNSGTRVDQPQHF
TRBJ2-3 TRBV7-2 CASSLGSPGTATDTQYF
TRBJ2-7 TRBV20-1 CSARGYGNSYEQYF
TRBJ2-5 TRBV30 CAWSVGEGQETQYF
TRBJ1-2 TRBV14 CASSRRGFGYTF
TRBJ2-1 TRBV20-1 CSAEWREGRVEQFF
TRBJ2-2 TRBV20-1 CSAFSGRAGVTGELFF
TRBJ1-5 TRBV20-1 CSAEGGHGQPQHF
TRBJ2-5 TRBV20-1 CSANLAVRVLETQYF
TRBJ2-4 TRBV3-1 CASSPWEQGAANQYF
TRBJ2-1 TRBV7-6 CASSLGLAGDPTYNEQFF
TRBJ2-1 TRBV3-1 CASSQASGRVWNEQFF
TRBJ2-5 TRBV7-2 CAGGVSQETQYF
TRBJ2-2 TRBV12-3/TRBV12-4 CASSLFPGDNTGELFF
TRBJ2-1 TRBV5-6 CASSLTAGHEQFF
TRBJ2-1 TRBV12-3/TRBV12-4 CASSFLSMKDEQFF
TRBJ2-2 TRBV11-2 CASSLAGQGRELFF
TRBJ2-1 TRBV20-1 CSATLLGYNEQFF
TRBJ2-7 TRBV20-1 CSARAPLAGVDEQYF
TRBJ2-2 TRBV5-1 CASSFTGLRPHRPTNTGELFF
TRBJ1-2 TRBV7-2 CASSPTFGGVYGYTF
TRBJ2-7 TRBV6-6 CASRNGRDYEQYF
TRBJ1-5 TRBV5-6 CASSLFDQPQHF
TRBJ2-7 TRBV5-4 CASSLGSAGSRSYEQYF